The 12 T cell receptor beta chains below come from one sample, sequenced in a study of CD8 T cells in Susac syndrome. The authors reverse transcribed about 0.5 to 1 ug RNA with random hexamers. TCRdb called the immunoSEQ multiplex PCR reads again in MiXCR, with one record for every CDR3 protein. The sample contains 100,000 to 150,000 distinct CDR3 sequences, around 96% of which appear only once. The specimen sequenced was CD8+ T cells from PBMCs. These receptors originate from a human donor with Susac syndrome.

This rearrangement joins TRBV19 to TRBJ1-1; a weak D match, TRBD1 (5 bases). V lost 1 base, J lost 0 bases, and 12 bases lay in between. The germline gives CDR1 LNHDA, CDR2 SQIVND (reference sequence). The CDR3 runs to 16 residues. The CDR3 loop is CASSIVGPGMNTEAFF. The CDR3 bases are TGTGCCAGTAGTATAGTCGGGCCAGGGATGAACACTGAAGCTTTCTTT.

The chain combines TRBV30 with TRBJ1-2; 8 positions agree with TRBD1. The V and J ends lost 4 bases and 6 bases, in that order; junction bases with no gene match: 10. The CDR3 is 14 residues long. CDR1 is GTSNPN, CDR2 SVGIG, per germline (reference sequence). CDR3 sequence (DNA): TGTGCCTGGACCCCAGGGGGCAGCTGGGATGGCTACACCTTC. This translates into CAWTPGGSWDGYTF.

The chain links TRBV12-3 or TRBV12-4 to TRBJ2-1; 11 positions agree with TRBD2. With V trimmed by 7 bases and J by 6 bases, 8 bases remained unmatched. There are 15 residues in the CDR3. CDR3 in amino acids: CASIQGLAEFNEQFF. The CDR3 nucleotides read TGTGCCAGCATACAGGGACTAGCGGAGTTCAATGAGCAGTTCTTC.

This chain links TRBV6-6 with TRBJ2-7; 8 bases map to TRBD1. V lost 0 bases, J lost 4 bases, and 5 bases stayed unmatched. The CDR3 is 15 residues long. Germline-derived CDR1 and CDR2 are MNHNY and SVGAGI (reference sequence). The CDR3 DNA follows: TGTGCCAGCAGTTACTCGGACAGGGCGGAGTACGAGCAGTACTTC. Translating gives CASSYSDRAEYEQYF.

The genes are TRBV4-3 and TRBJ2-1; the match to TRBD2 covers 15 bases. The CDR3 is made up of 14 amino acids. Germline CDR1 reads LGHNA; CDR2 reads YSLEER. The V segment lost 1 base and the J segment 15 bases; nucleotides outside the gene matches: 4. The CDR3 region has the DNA TGCGCCAGCAGCCAAGCAAGGACTAGCGGGAGGGCGTTCTTC. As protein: CASSQARTSGRAFF.

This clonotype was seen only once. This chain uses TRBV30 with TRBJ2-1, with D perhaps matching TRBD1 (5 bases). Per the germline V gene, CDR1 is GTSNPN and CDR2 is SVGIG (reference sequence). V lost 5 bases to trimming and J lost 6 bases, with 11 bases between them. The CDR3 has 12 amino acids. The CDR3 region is CAWGYRSNEQFF. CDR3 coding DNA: TGTGCCTGGGGATACAGGAGCAATGAGCAGTTCTTC. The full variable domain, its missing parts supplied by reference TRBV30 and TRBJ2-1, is SQTIHQWPATLVQPVGSPLSLECTVEGTSNPNLYWYRQAAGRGLQLLFYSVGIGQISSEVPQNLSASRPQDRQFILSSKKLLLSDSGFYLCAWGYRSNEQFFGPGTRLTVL.

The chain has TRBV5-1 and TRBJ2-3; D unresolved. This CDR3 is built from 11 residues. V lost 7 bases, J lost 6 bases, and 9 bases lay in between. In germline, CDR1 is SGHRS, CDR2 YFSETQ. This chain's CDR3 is CASESADTQYF. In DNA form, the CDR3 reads TGCGCCAGCGAGTCGGCTGATACGCAGTATTTT. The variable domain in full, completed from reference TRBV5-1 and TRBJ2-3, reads KAGVTQTPRYLIKTRGQQVTLSCSPISGHRSVSWYQQTPGQGLQFLFEYFSETQRNKGNFPGRFSGRQFSNSRSEMNVSTLELGDSALYLCASESADTQYFGPGTRLTVL.

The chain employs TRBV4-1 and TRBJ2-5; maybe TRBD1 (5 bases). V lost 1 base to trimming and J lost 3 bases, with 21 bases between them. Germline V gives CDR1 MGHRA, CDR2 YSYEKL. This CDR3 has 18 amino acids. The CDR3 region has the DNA TGCGCCAGCAGCCAAGGCAGGGTGTTTATCACACGCGAAGAGACCCAGTACTTC. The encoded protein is CASSQGRVFITREETQYF.

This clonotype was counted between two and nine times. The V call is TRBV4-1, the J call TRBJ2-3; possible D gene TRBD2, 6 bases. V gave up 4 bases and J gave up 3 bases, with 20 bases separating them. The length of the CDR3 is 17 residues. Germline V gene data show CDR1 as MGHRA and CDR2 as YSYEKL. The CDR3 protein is CASSPIREIGATDTQYF. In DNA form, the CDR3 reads TGCGCCAGCAGCCCCATCCGGGAGATAGGGGCGACAGATACGCAGTATTTT.

The CDR3 DNA reads TGCAGCGTTGAAGGTCGTGCAGGGAGCTACGAGCAGTACTTC. Protein sequence: CSVEGRAGSYEQYF. The chain combines TRBV29-1 with TRBJ2-7, with D tentatively TRBD1 or TRBD2 (5 bases each). V lost 1 base, J lost 3 bases, and 13 bases lay in between. Germline CDR1 reads SQVTM; CDR2 reads ANQGSEA. The CDR3 has 14 amino acids.

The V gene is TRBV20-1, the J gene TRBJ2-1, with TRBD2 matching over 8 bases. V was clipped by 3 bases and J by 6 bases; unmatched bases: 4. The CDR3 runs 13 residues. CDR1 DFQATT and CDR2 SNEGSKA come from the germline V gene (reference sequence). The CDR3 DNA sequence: TGCAGTGCTAGGACCGCGGGGGGCAATGAGCAGTTCTTC. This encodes CSARTAGGNEQFF.

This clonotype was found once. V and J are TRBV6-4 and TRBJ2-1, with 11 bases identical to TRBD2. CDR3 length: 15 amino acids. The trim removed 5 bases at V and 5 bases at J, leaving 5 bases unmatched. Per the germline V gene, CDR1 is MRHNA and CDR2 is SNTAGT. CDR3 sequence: CASSSKTSGDNEQFF. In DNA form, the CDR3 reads TGTGCCAGCAGTTCTAAGACTAGCGGGGACAATGAGCAGTTCTTC.